The rows below give T cell receptor beta chains drawn from one sample of a study of T cell responses to AZD1222 COVID-19 vaccine. Repertoires were generated with immunoSEQ multiplex PCR, while TCRdb's copy carries only in-frame clones and drops some. The sample lists about 100,000 clones; approximately 88% were seen once. The source material was peripheral blood, sampled on day 0 of AZD1222 vaccination. These receptors came from an adult in good health. Each CDR3 is given with its conserved first and last residue. D genes are given only for firm matches. Where a row states a size, it is once, few, many or the class of an expanded clone; other rows omit it.

d_gene,j_gene,v_gene,abundance,CDR3nt,CDR3aa
NA,TRBJ1-2,TRBV3-1/TRBV3-2,NA,TGTGCCAGCAGCCAAACTACAGTTAACTATGGCTACACCTTC,CASSQTTVNYGYTF
NA,TRBJ1-4,TRBV27,once,TGTGCCAGCAGTTTAGGGCCACCAGGGACCACTAATGAAAAACTGTTTTTT,CASSLGPPGTTNEKLFF
NA,TRBJ1-2,TRBV18,NA,TGTGCCAGCTCACCAAAAGTCCCGGTCCCGAGAGGCTACACCTTC,CASSPKVPVPRGYTF
NA,TRBJ2-3,TRBV7-6,NA,TGTGCCAGCAGCTTAGATCGGGGCACAGATACGCAGTATTTT,CASSLDRGTDTQYF
TRBD1,TRBJ1-4,TRBV11-3,NA,TGTGCCAGCAGCTTAGACCAGACAGGGGATCACGAAAAACTGTTTTTT,CASSLDQTGDHEKLFF
NA,TRBJ1-2,TRBV4-2,NA,TGTGCCAGCAGCCAGAACTTCGGACAGATAGACTATGGCTACACCTTC,CASSQNFGQIDYGYTF
TRBD2,TRBJ2-3,TRBV7-9,NA,TGTGCCACCAACGGACTAGCGGGCCTCATGGATACGCAGTATTTT,CATNGLAGLMDTQYF
TRBD1,TRBJ1-6,TRBV4-2,NA,TGTGCCAGCAGCTCCCGGGACAGGGAAAATTCACCCCTCCACTTT,CASSSRDRENSPLHF
NA,TRBJ2-1,TRBV18,NA,TGTGCCAGCTCACCCCGTGAGGGGCGGGGTTCCGGGAATGAGCAGTTCTTC,CASSPREGRGSGNEQFF
NA,TRBJ2-2,TRBV3-1/TRBV3-2,NA,TGTGCCAGCAGCCAAGATTCAGGGGGGACCGGGGAGCTGTTTTTT,CASSQDSGGTGELFF
TRBD2,TRBJ2-1,TRBV6-4,NA,TGTGCCAGCAGTCCCAGGATTAGCGGGGGTGGTGAGCAGTTCTTC,CASSPRISGGGEQFF
NA,TRBJ1-5,TRBV6-1,NA,TGTGCCAGCAGTGAAGCCTCGAATCAGCCCCAGCATTTT,CASSEASNQPQHF
NA,TRBJ2-3,TRBV28,NA,TGTGCCAGCAGTGACTCCATCGGGGATACGCAGTATTTT,CASSDSIGDTQYF
NA,TRBJ1-5,TRBV4-1,NA,TGCGCCAGCAGCCAGGCCGACGGAAGCAATCAGCCCCAGCATTTT,CASSQADGSNQPQHF
NA,TRBJ2-7,TRBV7-2,NA,TGTGCCAGCAGCTTAGGGACGGGTCCCTACGAGCAGTACTTC,CASSLGTGPYEQYF
NA,TRBJ2-2,TRBV27,NA,TGTGCCGTACGGATACAGGGATCCACCGGGGAGCTGTTTTTT,CAVRIQGSTGELFF
NA,TRBJ2-7,TRBV6-1,NA,TGTGCCAGCAGTGAAGCCCCGGGGTTCGGGTACGAGCAGTACTTC,CASSEAPGFGYEQYF
TRBD2,TRBJ2-7,TRBV7-2,NA,TGTGCCAGCAGCTTAGCCGGCAGCGGGGGACAGCAGTACTTC,CASSLAGSGGQQYF
NA,TRBJ2-3,TRBV5-1,NA,TGCGCCAGCAGCTTGGAACAGAACACAGATACGCAGTATTTT,CASSLEQNTDTQYF
NA,TRBJ1-1,TRBV7-9,NA,TGTGCCAGCAGCTTGCTGGGGACGGTGAACACTGAAGCTTTCTTT,CASSLLGTVNTEAFF
NA,TRBJ2-6,TRBV28,NA,TGTGCCAGCAGTGACCCGTTGGGGGCCAACGTCCTGACTTTC,CASSDPLGANVLTF
NA,TRBJ2-1,TRBV15,NA,TGTGCCACCAGCAGTTCCGGGGGCAAGTTGGGGACTGAGCAGTTCTTC,CATSSSGGKLGTEQFF
NA,TRBJ2-1,TRBV10-3,NA,TGTGCCATCAGGCCGGGACTGGACTCCTACAATGAGCAGTTCTTC,CAIRPGLDSYNEQFF
NA,TRBJ2-3,TRBV12-3/TRBV12-4,NA,TGTGCCAGCAGTTTTGGGACAGATACGCAGTATTTT,CASSFGTDTQYF
NA,TRBJ1-5,TRBV3-1/TRBV3-2,once,TGTGCCAGCAGCCAAGACAGGGGCAATCAGCCCCAGCATTTT,CASSQDRGNQPQHF
NA,TRBJ2-7,TRBV11-2,NA,TGTGCCAGCAGCTTGGAGATCTCCTACGAGCAGTACTTC,CASSLEISYEQYF
NA,TRBJ2-7,TRBV30,NA,TGTGCCTGGAGTCTAAGGGGGACGGGAACCTACGAGCAGTACTTC,CAWSLRGTGTYEQYF